What follows is one TCR beta chain and its context. Its matching antigen is unknown. Relative to the germline gene, one junction end is altered; a read error may explain this. The sample originates from a study of glioma-infiltrating T cells. General study findings and limits: CDR3 overlap between tissue and blood was very small. Above-expected tissue-blood divergence occurred in all gliomas, most in low-grade ones.

Germline loops: CDR1 SGHRS, CDR2 YFSETQ. This CDR3 comprises 14 residues. Amplification of TCR alpha and beta CDR3 regions from RNA used iRepertoire nested multiplex PCR. For one-step reverse transcription and amplification, about 90-450 ng of tissue mRNA or PBMC total RNA was used. A single record per CDR3 protein comes from TCRdb applying MiXCR to the multiplex PCR reads. The sample holds more than 95,000 distinct CDR3 sequences, around 29% seen once. The specimen was glioma tissue, nonneoplastic brain tissue, or PBMCs (not recorded which). This rearrangement joins TRBV5-1 to TRBJ2-1; no definite D call. The sequence came from a human donor with low-grade glioma or glioblastoma, undergoing nonglioma brain surgery, or in good health (not recorded which). The CDR3 DNA reads as TGCGACAGCAGCTCTCCCGGTACCTACAATGAGCAGTTCTTC. Its protein product is CDSSSPGTYNEQFF. Complete variable domain (other parts from reference TRBV5-1 and TRBJ2-1): KAGVTQTPRYLIKTRGQQVTLSCSPISGHRSVSWYQQTPGQGLQFLFEYFSETQRNKGNFPGRFSGRQFSNSRSEMNVSTLELGDSALYLCDSSSPGTYNEQFFGPGTRLTVL.